This is a list of T cell receptor beta chains from one sample in a study of metastatic and nonmetastatic thyroid tumors. TCRdb re-called the PCR reads via MiXCR. Of roughly 18,000 clones listed, 25% to 35% are singletons. Sequenced: tumor tissue. The receptors were sampled from a female donor with papillary thyroid cancer or a benign thyroid nodule (not recorded which). Some clones in this sample may be carry-over from other donors' samples. Each CDR3 is given with its conserved first and last residue. A D gene is named only where the DNA matches it firmly. The listing skips clone size in some rows; elsewhere it reads once, few, many or a size class.

-,TRBJ1-2,-,TRBV30,CAWLGQLGYGYTF,TGTGCCTGGCTAGGACAGCTTGGCTATGGCTACACCTTC
TRBD2,TRBJ2-3,many,TRBV3-1,CASSLLRAGGADTQYF,TGTGCCAGCAGCCTTCTCCGGGCGGGAGGGGCAGATACGCAGTATTTT
-,TRBJ2-1,-,TRBV7-7,CASSLASGLVNEQFF,TGTGCTAGCAGCTTAGCCTCGGGCCTGGTGAATGAGCAGTTCTTC
TRBD1,TRBJ2-7,-,TRBV6-1,CASSPRTGAYEQYF,TGTGCCAGCAGCCCACGGACAGGAGCCTACGAGCAGTACTTC
-,TRBJ1-3,few,TRBV20-1,CSASDGRSGNTIYF,TGCAGTGCTTCGGACGGCCGCTCTGGAAACACCATATATTTT
TRBD1,TRBJ1-2,few,TRBV27,CASTPGQGYGYTF,TGTGCCAGCACGCCGGGACAGGGCTATGGCTACACCTTC
-,TRBJ1-6,-,TRBV6-1,CASVDTHDSPLHF,TGTGCCAGCGTGGACACCCATGATTCACCCCTCCACTTT
-,TRBJ1-5,-,TRBV6-1,CASSVGKGVGNQPQHF,TGTGCCAGCAGTGTGGGCAAAGGGGTAGGAAATCAGCCCCAGCATTTT
-,TRBJ1-2,few,TRBV6-1,CASSPGPNYFYTF,TGTGCCAGCAGTCCCGGACCTAACTATTTCTACACCTTC
TRBD1,TRBJ2-7,-,TRBV6-1,CASAGGGYEQYF,TGTGCCAGCGCAGGGGGCGGTTACGAGCAGTACTTC
TRBD1,TRBJ1-5,-,TRBV6-1,CASSRSRGSNKPQHF,TGCGCCAGCAGCAGGAGCAGGGGGAGCAATAAGCCCCAGCATTTT
TRBD1,TRBJ1-1,-,TRBV28,CASSPGTGYVKRTEAFF,TGTGCCAGCAGTCCCGGGACAGGGTATGTGAAAAGAACTGAAGCTTTCTTT
-,TRBJ2-7,-,TRBV11-3,CASSLGGAAYEQYF,TGTGCCAGCAGCTTAGGAGGGGCGGCCTACGAGCAGTACTTC
TRBD1,TRBJ1-2,-,TRBV30,CASPGQGIVAYGYTF,TGTGCCTCGCCGGGACAGGGGATCGTCGCCTATGGCTACACCTTC
-,TRBJ2-3,many,TRBV19,CASSIRDTQYF,TGTGCCAGTAGTATTCGGGATACGCAGTATTTT